The clone carrying this T cell receptor beta chain was counted only a few times. These data are taken from a study of blood T cell repertoires in COVID-19. Overall study context: The analysed material was cDNA or gDNA that came from T cells, B-cell-depleted T cells, or PBMCs.

Between the trimmed V and J ends, which lost 5 bases and 14 bases, there was a span of 26 bases. Germline V lookup: CDR1 GTSNPN, CDR2 SVGIG (reference sequence). There are 14 residues in the CDR3. The table came from immunoSEQ multiplex PCR; TCRdb's copy has only in-frame clones and leaves some out. This sample carries some 220,000 clones, around 84% of them seen once, and the ten largest clones take roughly 2.6%. This clonotype was sampled from a man aged 50 to 60 who had recovered from COVID-19. Sequences were obtained from peripheral blood. The chain links TRBV30 to TRBJ2-3, with TRBD2 as a possible D gene (6 bases). The CDR3, as DNA: TGTGCCTGGCAACCTAAATGGGTCGGCGGAGGGCGGTATTTT. Its translation: CAWQPKWVGGGRYF. Full variable domain (rest looked up from reference TRBV30 and TRBJ2-3): SQTIHQWPATLVQPVGSPLSLECTVEGTSNPNLYWYRQAAGRGLQLLFYSVGIGQISSEVPQNLSASRPQDRQFILSSKKLLLSDSGFYLCAWQPKWVGGGRYFGPGTRLTVL.